Below are 12 T cell receptor beta chains sequenced from a single sample in a study of a mutant IDH1 vaccine in newly diagnosed glioma. Time point described: week 35, safety follow-up. Topical imiquimod was applied with each vaccine dose, which held 300 ug of mutant IDH1 20-mer peptide. The table came from immunoSEQ multiplex PCR; TCRdb's copy has only in-frame clones and leaves some out. The table lists fewer than 35,000 clones, roughly 80% of them singletons. Their antigen targets remain unknown. This sample comprised PBMCs, obtained from a glioma patient whose treatment included an IDH1 peptide vaccine. Source of these receptors: a man aged 25 to 45 with glioma.

This clone was recorded only once. This sequence joins TRBV6-1 and TRBJ2-6, with D perhaps TRBD1 or TRBD2 (5 bases each). The germline V gene encodes CDR1 MNHNS and CDR2 SASEGT. Trimming left V 0 bases short and J 2 bases short, with 8 bases between. The CDR3 contains 16 residues. CDR3 nucleotide sequence: TGTGCCAGCAGTGAAGCGCTGGGGGCTGGGGCCAACGTCCTGACTTTC. Its translation: CASSEALGAGANVLTF.

The V and J genes are TRBV5-1 and TRBJ2-7; 11 nucleotides line up with TRBD2. Germline CDR1 and CDR2: SGHRS and YFSETQ. With 2 bases clipped from V and 6 bases from J, the junction kept 7 bases outside the gene matches. The CDR3 contains 15 residues. In DNA, the CDR3 is TGCGCCAGCAGCTTAGAGCTAGCGGGAGGTTCCGAGCAGTACTTC. Protein product: CASSLELAGGSEQYF.

The chain has TRBV14 and TRBJ2-7; D uncertain. Germline CDR1 and CDR2: SGHDN and FVKESK. Trimming left V 2 bases short and J 0 bases short, with 11 bases between. This CDR3 is built from 15 residues. DNA for the CDR3: TGTGCCAGCAGCCAAAGGCAGCCACACTCCTACGAGCAGTACTTC. Protein: CASSQRQPHSYEQYF.

V gene TRBV19 combines with J gene TRBJ2-1; 13 nucleotides line up with TRBD2. Trimming removed 6 bases from V and 0 bases from J; junction bases left unmatched: 11. CDR1 and CDR2 (germline): LNHDA, SQIVND (reference sequence). This CDR3 has 19 residues. CDR3 sequence (DNA): TGTGCCAGTAGCACACCCCCCGGGACTAGCGGGATCTCCTACAATGAGCAGTTCTTC. It specifies CASSTPPGTSGISYNEQFF.

This clone came up a few times. The gene calls are TRBV6-1 and TRBJ2-1; D gene uncertain. From germline, CDR1 is MNHNS and CDR2 SASEGT. Deletions cut 6 bases from V and 2 bases from J, with 11 bases between. The CDR3 contains 14 residues. The CDR3 DNA reads as TGTGCCAGCAGGGCAGGCTTAGCCTACAATGAGCAGTTCTTC. This gives the protein CASRAGLAYNEQFF.

This sequence joins TRBV27 and TRBJ1-5, with 8 positions matching TRBD1. CDR1 is MNHEY and CDR2 is SMNVEV in the germline V gene (reference sequence). The CDR3 is 14 amino acids. The ends lost 5 bases at V and 5 bases at J; junction bases unmatched: 5. DNA for the CDR3: TGTGCCAGCAGTCCTACAGGGGGGCATCAGCCCCAGCATTTT. Its protein product is CASSPTGGHQPQHF.

There are a few counts of this clone. The rearrangement joins TRBV20-1 to TRBJ1-1, with no clear D. V was cut by 2 bases and J by 5 bases, with 6 bases left in between. CDR1 DFQATT and CDR2 SNEGSKA come from the germline V gene (reference sequence). The CDR3 loop spans 11 amino acids. The CDR3 reads CSARRETEAFF. The DNA of the CDR3 is TGCAGTGCTAGACGGGAGACTGAAGCTTTCTTT.

This chain connects TRBV5-1 to TRBJ1-1, with D perhaps matching TRBD1 (6 bases). The CDR3 covers 16 residues. Germline CDR1 SGHRS, CDR2 YFSETQ. V was trimmed by 0 bases and J by 1 base, leaving 13 bases between them. The CDR3 loop is CASSLGPGATNTEAFF. DNA for the CDR3: TGCGCCAGCAGCTTGGGGCCGGGGGCAACGAACACTGAAGCTTTCTTT.

The chain employs TRBV4-1 and TRBJ2-3; D is unresolved. The CDR3 is 15 residues long. Germline V gene data show CDR1 as MGHRA and CDR2 as YSYEKL. Trimming removed 1 base at V and 0 bases at J, with 8 bases between. The CDR3 DNA is TGCGCCAGCAGCCAAGGCGCGGCAAGCACAGATACGCAGTATTTT. Translating gives CASSQGAASTDTQYF.

This clone was detected once. This sequence joins TRBV2 and TRBJ1-4; D unresolved. From germline, CDR1 is SNHLY and CDR2 FYNNEI. Trimming left V 6 bases short and J 4 bases short, with 15 bases between. This CDR3 has 15 residues. The DNA for the CDR3 is TGTGCCAGCAGGATCGATTGGGTTATTAATGAAAAACTGTTTTTT. Translated, it gives CASRIDWVINEKLFF.

This chain uses TRBV7-2 with TRBJ2-7; TRBD1 matches at 8 bases. Per germline, CDR1 SGHTA and CDR2 FQGNSA. CDR3 length: 15 residues. V shed 5 bases, J shed 3 bases, and the junction held 9 bases outside the gene matches. Here the CDR3 reads CASSSQTGESYEQYF. In nucleotides, the CDR3 is TGTGCCAGCAGCAGCCAGACAGGGGAGAGCTACGAGCAGTACTTC.

The V call is TRBV2, the J call TRBJ1-1; D possibly corresponds to TRBD1 (5 bases). The V end was cut by 4 bases, the J end by 1 base, with 10 bases between. The V gene's germline CDR1 is SNHLY and CDR2 FYNNEI. This CDR3 is built from 14 residues. The CDR3 DNA sequence: TGTGCCAGCAGTGGCGAACAGGCGAACACTGAAGCTTTCTTT. It is translated as CASSGEQANTEAFF.